This entry describes one TCR beta chain. This sample was included in a study of blood T cell repertoires in COVID-19. Study-level background: The cDNA or gDNA used as material had been derived from T cells, B-cell-depleted T cells, or PBMCs.

Trimming took off 0 bases at V and 4 bases at J, with 9 bases between the two ends. Germline V gives CDR1 LNHNV, CDR2 YYDKDF (reference sequence). This CDR3 is 14 amino acids long. Some clones are missing from TCRdb's copy, which holds only in-frame ones; the method was immunoSEQ multiplex PCR. Among roughly 150,000 clones, 87% were seen once, and the ten largest hold around 4.6%. The V call is TRBV15, the J call TRBJ1-2; D gene uncertain. The sample taken for sequencing was peripheral blood. The receptor comes from a human donor in a cohort sampled during active COVID-19. The CDR3 DNA reads TGTGCCACCAGCAGAGATTTACGGTTCTATGGCTACACCTTC. This translates into CATSRDLRFYGYTF.